The present T cell receptor (beta chain) was sequenced within a study of blood T cell repertoires in COVID-19. Study information: Researchers got acute and convalescent COVID-19 samples from the United States, Italy and Spain. T cells, B-cell-depleted T cells, or PBMCs supplied cDNA or gDNA.

In the original analysis: Reference gene primer amplification gave nucleated cell count estimates. TCRdb keeps only in-frame clones here, not all; method: immunoSEQ multiplex PCR. For V, J and clone size, that table is used; D and trimming come from the DNA. The sample contains around 70,000 clones, less than 90% of which appear only once. Germline V gives CDR1 SGHRS, CDR2 YFSETQ. V shed 2 bases and J 1 base; nucleotides not matched to a gene: 4. This CDR3 has 15 residues. Sequencing was carried out using peripheral blood. This rearrangement joins TRBV5-1 to TRBJ2-7; 9 nucleotides line up with TRBD2. The receptor comes from a man in his fifties with COVID-19, enrolled during active disease. In DNA form, the CDR3 reads TGCGCCAGCAGCTTCCTAGCGGGACCTTCCTACGAGCAGTACTTC. This gives the protein CASSFLAGPSYEQYF.